These 21 T cell receptor beta chains came from one sample sequenced in a study of long-term antiretroviral therapy in people with HIV. They ran version v3.0 of the immunoSEQ assay at survey level. Generated by immunoSEQ multiplex PCR, the TCRdb table keeps only in-frame clones and is missing some. The sample yields about 11,000 clones, about 80% seen once. The sequences come from unsorted PBMCs, collected at the start of antiretroviral therapy, before treatment. These receptors were collected from a man under 40 with HIV.

The genes are TRBV7-9 and TRBJ2-6, with a possible D match to TRBD2 (6 bases). The CDR3 runs to 18 residues. V shed 5 bases and J shed 1 base, with 18 bases lying between them. Germline V CDR1 and CDR2: SEHNR, FQNEAQ (reference sequence). For the CDR3, the DNA is TGTGCCAGCAGCCCTAAGCCGGGGGAAGGATCTGGGGCCAACGTCCTGACTTTC. Its translation: CASSPKPGEGSGANVLTF.

There are a few counts of this clone. J is TRBJ1-1 and V is TRBV10-3, with 7 bases that match TRBD1. The CDR3 totals 14 residues. The ends lost 7 bases at V and 0 bases at J; junction bases unmatched: 5. Germline V gene lookup returns CDR1 ENHRY and CDR2 SYGVKD. Here the CDR3 DNA reads TGTGCCATCAAATGGGACAGCATGAACACTGAAGCTTTCTTT. The encoded protein is CAIKWDSMNTEAFF.

The V call is TRBV9, the J call TRBJ2-1, with 9 bases aligning to TRBD2. This CDR3 is 16 amino acids long. Trimming removed 3 bases from V and 4 bases from J; junction bases left unmatched: 8. Germline lookup yields CDR1 SGDLS and CDR2 YYNGEE. The CDR3 here is CASSAYPSGTYNEQFF. CDR3 nucleotide sequence: TGTGCCAGCAGCGCCTACCCTAGCGGGACGTACAATGAGCAGTTCTTC.

This clone has more than one count but fewer than ten. The chain has TRBV5-1 and TRBJ1-6, with D possibly TRBD1 on 5 matching bases. The CDR3 is made up of 13 amino acids. V lost 0 bases to trimming and J lost 7 bases, with 5 bases between them. Per the germline V gene, CDR1 is SGHRS and CDR2 is YFSETQ. The CDR3 DNA is TGCGCCAGCAGCTTGGGGGGGAATTCACCCCTCCACTTT. Encoded protein: CASSLGGNSPLHF.

This chain uses TRBV27 with TRBJ1-5; D possibly corresponds to TRBD1 (5 bases). The CDR3 consists of 20 residues. Per germline, CDR1 MNHEY and CDR2 SMNVEV (reference sequence). Between the trimmed V and J ends, which lost 0 bases and 2 bases, there was a span of 23 bases. CDR3 region: CASSLSTAAPRGIGNQPQHF. The CDR3 region has the DNA TGTGCCAGCAGTTTATCCACTGCTGCGCCCCGGGGGATTGGCAATCAGCCCCAGCATTTT.

The DNA of the CDR3 is TGCGCCAGCAGCCCGAGCCCTATAGCGGGGGCTGACAATGAGCAGTTCTTC. This codes for CASSPSPIAGADNEQFF. The chain joins TRBV4-3 to TRBJ2-1; TRBD2 agrees at 9 bases. The germline gives CDR1 LGHNA, CDR2 YSLEER. CDR3 size: 17 residues. V trimming: 4 bases; J trimming: 5 bases; junction bases outside the gene matches: 12.

This chain uses TRBV10-2 with TRBJ1-2, with a weak D call TRBD1 (5 bases). The CDR3 has 12 amino acids. The germline CDR1 and CDR2 sequences are WSHSY and SAAADI. Trimming removed 6 bases at V and 7 bases at J, with 12 bases between. This CDR3 reads CASSGRGGGYTF. The CDR3 nucleotides read TGCGCCAGCAGCGGACGGGGCGGTGGCTACACCTTC.

The rearrangement links TRBV18 to TRBJ2-7, with a weak D call TRBD2 (6 bases). Germline V gene lookup returns CDR1 KGHSH and CDR2 LQKENI. The CDR3 totals 16 residues. The V end was cut by 3 bases, the J end by 5 bases, with 20 bases between. DNA for the CDR3: TGTGCCAGCTCACCGAGGGAGGTTCAAGGGCCCGACGAGCAGTACTTC. This sequence encodes CASSPREVQGPDEQYF.

V gene TRBV5-1 combines with J gene TRBJ2-2; D is uncertain. V lost 2 bases and J 5 bases, leaving 16 bases between the germline ends. The CDR3 is made up of 16 amino acids. CDR1 SGHRS and CDR2 YFSETQ come from the germline V gene. CDR3 in amino acids: CASSFFGDTSTGELFF. CDR3 in DNA: TGCGCCAGCAGCTTTTTTGGCGACACTTCTACCGGGGAGCTGTTTTTT.

The V and J genes are TRBV5-1 and TRBJ1-5; D is undetermined. Deletions cut 0 bases from V and 4 bases from J, with 8 bases between. The CDR3 runs to 14 residues. Per the germline V gene, CDR1 is SGHRS and CDR2 is YFSETQ. CDR3 in amino acids: CASSLAGGNQPQHF. Written as DNA, the CDR3 is TGCGCCAGCAGCTTGGCTGGCGGAAATCAGCCCCAGCATTTT.

This clone turned up a few times. This chain connects TRBV4-1 to TRBJ1-2; no definite D call. The germline V gene encodes CDR1 MGHRA and CDR2 YSYEKL. V shed 0 bases and J shed 2 bases, with 10 bases lying between them. This CDR3 is 15 amino acids long. CDR3 nucleotides: TGCGCCAGCAGCCAAGAAGGTGCCGGGAACTATGGCTACACCTTC. It encodes CASSQEGAGNYGYTF.

The gene calls are TRBV7-9 and TRBJ2-2; 7 bases align to TRBD1. The germline V gene has CDR1 SEHNR and CDR2 FQNEAQ (reference sequence). CDR3 length: 16 residues. The V and J ends lost 4 bases and 3 bases, in that order; junction bases with no gene match: 8. The CDR3 coding sequence is TGTGCCAGCAGCTCCGCGACAGGGTTGGACACCGGGGAGCTGTTTTTT. It specifies CASSSATGLDTGELFF.

This clone was observed a handful of times. The V gene is TRBV19, the J gene TRBJ1-5; tentatively, D is TRBD1 (5 bases). With 3 bases removed from V and 2 bases from J, the gap between germline ends came to 8 bases. The CDR3 is 14 amino acids. From germline, CDR1 is LNHDA and CDR2 SQIVND (reference sequence). The CDR3 is CASSISTGNQPQHF. The CDR3 DNA follows: TGTGCCAGTAGTATTTCGACAGGCAATCAGCCCCAGCATTTT.

J is TRBJ1-2 and V is TRBV28, with D uncertain. V was pared by 6 bases and J by 8 bases, with 13 bases between. Germline lookup yields CDR1 MDHEN and CDR2 SYDVKM. The CDR3 contains 12 residues. CDR3 amino acids: CASSPGLRGYTF. CDR3 DNA: TGTGCCAGCAGCCCAGGCCTCCGGGGCTACACCTTC.

V gene TRBV10-3 combines with J gene TRBJ2-6, with 7 bases fitting TRBD2. With V trimmed by 8 bases and J by 0 bases, 1 base remained unmatched. Per germline, CDR1 ENHRY and CDR2 SYGVKD. The CDR3 loop spans 14 amino acids. CDR3 in amino acids: CAIGRDSGANVLTF. The CDR3 bases are TGTGCCATCGGGAGGGACTCTGGGGCCAACGTCCTGACTTTC.

There are a few counts of this clone. The chain joins TRBV4-1 to TRBJ2-7; weak D call: TRBD1 (5 bases). The V end lost 0 bases, the J end lost 0 bases, and 9 bases lay between the germline ends. Germline CDR1 and CDR2: MGHRA and YSYEKL. CDR3 length: 15 amino acids. The CDR3 is CASSQDRQLSYEQYF. The CDR3 region has the DNA TGCGCCAGCAGCCAAGATCGACAGCTCTCCTACGAGCAGTACTTC.

DNA for the CDR3: TGTGCCAGCAGCCCCCGGGACAGGTCGGTAGACACCATATATTTT. Protein product: CASSPRDRSVDTIYF. This chain uses TRBV5-8 with TRBJ1-3, with TRBD1 matching 8 bases. From germline, CDR1 is SGHTS and CDR2 YDEGEE. V lost 4 bases to trimming and J lost 8 bases; unmatched junction nucleotides: 11. CDR3 length equals 15 residues.

This rearrangement joins TRBV5-4 to TRBJ1-3; the D is unclear. The CDR3 consists of 15 residues. CDR1 SGHNT and CDR2 YYREEE come from the germline V gene (reference sequence). V lost 2 bases to trimming and J lost 0 bases, with 9 bases between them. The CDR3 DNA reads TGTGCCAGCAGCTTTCCAGAGAACTCTGGAAACACCATATATTTT. It encodes CASSFPENSGNTIYF.

The V gene is TRBV29-1, the J gene TRBJ2-3; a possible D gene is TRBD2 (7 bases). Germline V gene lookup returns CDR1 SQVTM and CDR2 ANQGSEA. V gave up 4 bases and J gave up 0 bases, with 14 bases separating them. The CDR3 has 15 residues. The CDR3 DNA reads as TGCAGCGTTGTGGGCGGGGGCGGTAGCACAGATACGCAGTATTTT. Amino acid sequence: CSVVGGGGSTDTQYF.

V and J are TRBV5-1 and TRBJ2-7, with a possible D match to TRBD2 (6 bases). The germline V gene has CDR1 SGHRS and CDR2 YFSETQ. V shed 3 bases and J shed 0 bases, with 7 bases lying between them. CDR3 length: 13 residues. The CDR3 DNA follows: TGCGCCAGCAGCTACGGGGGCTCCTACGAGCAGTACTTC. It specifies CASSYGGSYEQYF.

This clone occurred a few times. The genes are TRBV9 and TRBJ1-1, with TRBD1 identical over 7 bases. CDR1 and CDR2 from the germline V gene are SGDLS and YYNGEE. The CDR3 runs 14 residues. Losses at the gene ends were 2 bases for V and 4 bases for J; bases not matched to a gene: 5. Written as DNA, the CDR3 is TGTGCCAGCAGCGTCGGACAGGTGAGCACTGAAGCTTTCTTT. Amino acids: CASSVGQVSTEAFF.